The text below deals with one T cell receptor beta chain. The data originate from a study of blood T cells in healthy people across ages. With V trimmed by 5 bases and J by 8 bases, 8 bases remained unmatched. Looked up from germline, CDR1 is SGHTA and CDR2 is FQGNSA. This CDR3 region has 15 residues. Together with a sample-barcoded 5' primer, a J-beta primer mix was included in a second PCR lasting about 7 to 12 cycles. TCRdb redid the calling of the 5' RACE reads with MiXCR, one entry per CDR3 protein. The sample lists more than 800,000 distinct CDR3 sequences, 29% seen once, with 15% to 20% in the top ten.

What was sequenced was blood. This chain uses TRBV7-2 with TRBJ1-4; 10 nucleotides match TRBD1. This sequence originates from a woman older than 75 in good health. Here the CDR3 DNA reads TGTGCCAGCAGCCCAGGACAGGGGGGGGTCGAAAAACTGTTTTTT. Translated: CASSPGQGGVEKLFF.